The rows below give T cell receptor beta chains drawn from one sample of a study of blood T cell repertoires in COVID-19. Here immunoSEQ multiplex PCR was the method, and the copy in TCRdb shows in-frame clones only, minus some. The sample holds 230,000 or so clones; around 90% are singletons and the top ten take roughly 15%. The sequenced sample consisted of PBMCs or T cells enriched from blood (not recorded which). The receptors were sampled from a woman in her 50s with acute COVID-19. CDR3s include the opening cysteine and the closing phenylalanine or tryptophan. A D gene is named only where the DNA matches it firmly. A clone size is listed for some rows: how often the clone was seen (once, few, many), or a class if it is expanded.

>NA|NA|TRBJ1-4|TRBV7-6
TGTGCCAGCAGCACCGGTGACAGGAAAAATGAAAAACTGTTTTTT
CASSTGDRKNEKLFF
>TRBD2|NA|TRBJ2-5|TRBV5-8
TGTGCCAGCAGCTCCGGGACTAGCGGCCAAGAGACCCAGTACTTC
CASSSGTSGQETQYF
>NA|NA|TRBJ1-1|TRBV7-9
TGTGCCAGCAGCTACCGACAGACAAAGAACACTGAAGCTTTCTTT
CASSYRQTKNTEAFF
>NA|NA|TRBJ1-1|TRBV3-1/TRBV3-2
TGTGCCAGCAGCCCCGCGGAGAACACTGAAGCTTTCTTT
CASSPAENTEAFF
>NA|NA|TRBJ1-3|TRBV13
TGTGCCAGCAGCTTCGGGTCGGGCTCTGGAAACACCATATATTTT
CASSFGSGSGNTIYF
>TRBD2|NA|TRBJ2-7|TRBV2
TGTGCCAGCAGTGAGCCTAGCGGGAGGTACGAGCAGTACTTC
CASSEPSGRYEQYF
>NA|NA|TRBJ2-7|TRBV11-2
TGTGCCAGCAGCTTACAGGTTGCCCACAGGAACGAGCAGTACTTC
CASSLQVAHRNEQYF
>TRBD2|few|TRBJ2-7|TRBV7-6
TGTGCCAGCAGCCCCGGGACTAGCAACTACGAGCAGTACTTC
CASSPGTSNYEQYF
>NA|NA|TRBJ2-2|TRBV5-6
TGTGCCAGCAGCTTGGGAAGGGAGTGGGGCACCGGGGAGCTGTTTTTT
CASSLGREWGTGELFF
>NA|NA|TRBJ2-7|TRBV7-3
TGTGCCAGCAGATCTAACCTAGCAGACGAGCAGTACTTC
CASRSNLADEQYF
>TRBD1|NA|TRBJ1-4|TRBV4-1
TGCGCCAGCAGCCTGAGTAGACAGGGGGGAGTTAATGAAAAACTGTTTTTT
CASSLSRQGGVNEKLFF
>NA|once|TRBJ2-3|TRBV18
TGTGCCAGCTCACCCACGGCAGATACGCAGTATTTT
CASSPTADTQYF
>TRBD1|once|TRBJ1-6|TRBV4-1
TGCGCCAGCAGAATTCCGGGACAGGGTTATTCACCCCTCCACTTT
CASRIPGQGYSPLHF
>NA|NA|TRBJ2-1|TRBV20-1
TGCAGTGCTAGTTTACAGAGCTCCTACAATGAGCAGTTCTTC
CSASLQSSYNEQFF
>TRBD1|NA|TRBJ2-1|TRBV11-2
TGTGCCAGCAGGCGTCAGGGGGAGCTCTCAACGAACAATGAGCAGTTCTTC
CASRRQGELSTNNEQFF
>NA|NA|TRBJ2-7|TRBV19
TGTGCCACTACAGATAGCTACGAGCAGTACTTC
CATTDSYEQYF
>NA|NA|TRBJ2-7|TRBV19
TGTGCCAGTAGTCCCACCCAGGGGCGAACTGGTCCCTACGAGCAGTACTTC
CASSPTQGRTGPYEQYF
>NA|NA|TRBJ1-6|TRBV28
TGTGCCAGCAGCCGGGAGGGTAATTCACCCCTCCACTTT
CASSREGNSPLHF
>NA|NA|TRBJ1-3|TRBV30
TGTGCCTGGAGCGAGGGAACTGGAAACACCATATATTTT
CAWSEGTGNTIYF
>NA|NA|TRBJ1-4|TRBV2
TGTGCCAGCAGCCCGGTGTCAACTAATGAAAAACTGTTTTTT
CASSPVSTNEKLFF
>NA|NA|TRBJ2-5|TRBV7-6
TGTGCCAGCAGCCCTCAAGCGGGGCAGGGGATAGGGACCCAGTACTTC
CASSPQAGQGIGTQYF
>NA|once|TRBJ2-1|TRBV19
TGTGCCAGTAGTCACGGCGGGCGCTCCTACAATGAGCAGTTCTTC
CASSHGGRSYNEQFF
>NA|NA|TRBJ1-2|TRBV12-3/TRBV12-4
TGTGCCAGCAGTTTAGGGGGAGCCTATGGCTACACCTTC
CASSLGGAYGYTF
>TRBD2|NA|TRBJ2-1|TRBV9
TGTGCCAGCAGCGCGGCTAGCGGGCAGTACAATGAGCAGTTCTTC
CASSAASGQYNEQFF
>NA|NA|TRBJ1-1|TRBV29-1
TGCAGCGTTCGGGGGGTGGCTGAAGCTTTCTTT
CSVRGVAEAFF
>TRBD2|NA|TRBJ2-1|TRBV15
TGTGCCACCAGCAGAGATGGGACTAGCGGGAGAGGGGAGCAGTTCTTC
CATSRDGTSGRGEQFF
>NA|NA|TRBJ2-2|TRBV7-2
TGTGCCAGCAGCCCGGCGGGCACCGGGGAGCTGTTTTTT
CASSPAGTGELFF
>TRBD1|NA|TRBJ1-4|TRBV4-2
TGTGCCAGCAGCCATTACGGAGGACAGGGATCGGAAAAACTGTTTTTT
CASSHYGGQGSEKLFF
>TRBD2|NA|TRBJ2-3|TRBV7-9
TGTGCCAGCAGCCTTCCTAGCGGGAGGGCCCCAGATACGCAGTATTTT
CASSLPSGRAPDTQYF